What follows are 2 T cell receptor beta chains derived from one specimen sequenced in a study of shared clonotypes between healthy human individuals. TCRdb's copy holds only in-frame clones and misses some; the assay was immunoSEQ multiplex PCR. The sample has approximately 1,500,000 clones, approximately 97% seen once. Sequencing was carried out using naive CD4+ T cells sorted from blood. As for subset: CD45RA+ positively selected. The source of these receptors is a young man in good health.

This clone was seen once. The CDR3 DNA is TGCGCCAGCAGCTTGAGTGGGGTTGAGACCCAGTACTTC. As protein: CASSLSGVETQYF. The chain uses TRBV5-1 and TRBJ2-5; D not resolved. Trimming removed 1 base from V and 5 bases from J, with 9 bases in between. Per the germline V gene, CDR1 is SGHRS and CDR2 is YFSETQ. There are 13 residues in the CDR3. Full variable domain (outside the CDR3, taken from reference TRBV5-1 and TRBJ2-5): KAGVTQTPRYLIKTRGQQVTLSCSPISGHRSVSWYQQTPGQGLQFLFEYFSETQRNKGNFPGRFSGRQFSNSRSEMNVSTLELGDSALYLCASSLSGVETQYFGPGTRLLVL.

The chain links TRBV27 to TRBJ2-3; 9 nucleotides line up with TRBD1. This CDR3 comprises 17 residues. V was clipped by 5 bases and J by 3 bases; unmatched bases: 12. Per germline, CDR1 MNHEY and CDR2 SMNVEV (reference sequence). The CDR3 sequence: CASSSTAGTGYTDTQYF. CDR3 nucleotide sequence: TGTGCCAGCAGTAGTACCGCCGGGACAGGGTATACAGATACGCAGTATTTT.